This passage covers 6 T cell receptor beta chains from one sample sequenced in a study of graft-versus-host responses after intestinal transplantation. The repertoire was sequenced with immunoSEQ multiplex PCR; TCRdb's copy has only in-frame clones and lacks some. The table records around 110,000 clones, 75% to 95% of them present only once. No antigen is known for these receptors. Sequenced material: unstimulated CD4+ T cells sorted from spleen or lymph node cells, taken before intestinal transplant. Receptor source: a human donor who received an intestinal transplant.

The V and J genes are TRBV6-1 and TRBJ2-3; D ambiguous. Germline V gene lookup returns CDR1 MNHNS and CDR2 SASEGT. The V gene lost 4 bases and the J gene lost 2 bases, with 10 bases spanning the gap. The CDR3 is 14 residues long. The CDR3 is CASSAAVSTDTQYF. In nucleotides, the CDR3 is TGTGCCAGCAGTGCTGCGGTCTCCACAGATACGCAGTATTTT.

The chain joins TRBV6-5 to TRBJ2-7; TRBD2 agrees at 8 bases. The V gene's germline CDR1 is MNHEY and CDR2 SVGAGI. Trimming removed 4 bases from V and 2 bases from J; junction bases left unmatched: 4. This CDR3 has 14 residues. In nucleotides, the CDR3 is TGTGCCAGCAGTTCCGGGAGGGGCGCCTACGAGCAGTACTTC. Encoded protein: CASSSGRGAYEQYF.

The CDR3 loop is CASSFSDRVTDTQYF. The CDR3 region has the DNA TGTGCCAGCAGTTTTAGTGACAGGGTAACAGATACGCAGTATTTT. This chain connects TRBV28 to TRBJ2-3; 7 bases map to TRBD1. Germline values: CDR1 MDHEN, CDR2 SYDVKM. With V trimmed by 3 bases and J by 3 bases, 6 bases remained unmatched. This CDR3 comprises 15 residues.

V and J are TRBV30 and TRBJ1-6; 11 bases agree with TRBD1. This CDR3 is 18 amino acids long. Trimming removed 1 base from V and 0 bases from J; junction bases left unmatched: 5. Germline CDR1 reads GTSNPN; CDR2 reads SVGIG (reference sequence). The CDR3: CAWSGGQGASSYNSPLHF. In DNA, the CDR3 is TGTGCCTGGAGTGGCGGACAGGGGGCTAGCTCCTATAATTCACCCCTCCACTTT. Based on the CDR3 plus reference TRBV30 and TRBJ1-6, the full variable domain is SQTIHQWPATLVQPVGSPLSLECTVEGTSNPNLYWYRQAAGRGLQLLFYSVGIGQISSEVPQNLSASRPQDRQFILSSKKLLLSDSGFYLCAWSGGQGASSYNSPLHFGNGTRLTVT.

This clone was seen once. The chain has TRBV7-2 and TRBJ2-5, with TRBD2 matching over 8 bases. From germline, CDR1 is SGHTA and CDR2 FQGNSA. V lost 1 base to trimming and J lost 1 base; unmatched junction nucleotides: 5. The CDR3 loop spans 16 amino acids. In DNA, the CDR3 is TGTGCCAGCAGCTTAGTACGGGGGGGGCCCCAAGAGACCCAGTACTTC. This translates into CASSLVRGGPQETQYF. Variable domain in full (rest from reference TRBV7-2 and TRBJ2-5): GAGVSQSPSNKVTEKGKDVELRCDPISGHTALYWYRQSLGQGLEFLIYFQGNSAPDKSGLPSDRFSAERTGGSVSTLTIQRTQQEDSAVYLCASSLVRGGPQETQYFGPGTRLLVL.

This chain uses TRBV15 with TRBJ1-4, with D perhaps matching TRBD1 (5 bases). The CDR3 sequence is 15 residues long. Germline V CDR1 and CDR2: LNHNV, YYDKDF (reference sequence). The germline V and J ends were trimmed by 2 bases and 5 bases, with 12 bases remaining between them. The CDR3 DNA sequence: TGTGCCACCAGCAGAATCGACAGAACGAATGAAAAACTGTTTTTT. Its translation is CATSRIDRTNEKLFF. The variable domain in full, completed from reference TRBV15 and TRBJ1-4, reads DAMVIQNPRYQVTQFGKPVTLSCSQTLNHNVMYWYQQKSSQAPKLLFHYYDKDFNNEADTPDNFQSRRPNTSFCFLDIRSPGLGDTAMYLCATSRIDRTNEKLFFGSGTQLSVL.